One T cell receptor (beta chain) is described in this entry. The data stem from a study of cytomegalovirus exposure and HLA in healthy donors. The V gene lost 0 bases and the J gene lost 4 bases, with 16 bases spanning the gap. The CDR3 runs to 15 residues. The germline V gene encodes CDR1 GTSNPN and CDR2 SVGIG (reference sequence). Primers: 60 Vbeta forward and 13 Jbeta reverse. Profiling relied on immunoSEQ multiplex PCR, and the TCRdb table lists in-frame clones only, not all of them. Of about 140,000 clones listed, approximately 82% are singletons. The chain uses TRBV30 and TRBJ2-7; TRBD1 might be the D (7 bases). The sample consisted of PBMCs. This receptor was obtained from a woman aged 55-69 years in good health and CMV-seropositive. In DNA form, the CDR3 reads TGTGCCTGGAGTGTACGGAGGGCAGGGGGTTACGAGCAGTACTTC. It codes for CAWSVRRAGGYEQYF.